The present TCR beta chain was sequenced within a study of T cell clusters in autoimmune cytopenias. TRB was amplified from 250 ng of peripheral blood genomic DNA per sample. This CDR3 contains 15 residues. Looked up from germline, CDR1 is MRHNA and CDR2 is SNTAGT. This clonotype shows up as medium-sized (0.01 to 0.1%) by frequency. One tube held mixed TRB-A and TRB-B primer pools for touch-down PCR. One entry per CDR3 protein, without DNA, is what TCRdb gives after re-calling the multiplex PCR reads. This repertoire comprises approximately 8,000 distinct CDR3 sequences; its ten largest clones make up roughly a third. These records were also assigned to another study, of T cell repertoires in aging, cancer and after chemotherapy.

The sample was peripheral blood. This TCR was sampled from a human donor with an autoimmune cytopenia or autoimmune hepatitis (not recorded which). The rearrangement links TRBV6-4 to TRBJ2-3; TCRdb indicates TRBD2, and absent DNA this call remains unverified. The CDR3 spells CASSDGGFGADTQYF.